The rows below give T cell receptor beta chains drawn from one sample of a study of vaccination and CD4 T cells after COVID-19. The antigens of these receptors remain unknown. TCRdb ran MiXCR on the PCR reads and lists one entry per CDR3 protein. The sample shows roughly 18,000 distinct CDR3 sequences, just under 45% of them seen only once. Sequenced here: CD4+ T cells from blood, cultured in vitro, sampled after SARS-CoV-2 vaccination. These receptors all stem from a human donor who had recovered from COVID-19. Both conserved end residues are part of each CDR3. A D gene is named only where the DNA matches it firmly. Size is stated for part of the rows, as once, few or many counts, or as a class when the clone is expanded.

D gene | clone size | J gene | V gene | CDR3 DNA | CDR3 protein
- | - | TRBJ1-1 | TRBV20-1 | TGCAGTGCCCCCAGGGACATCTATGAAGCTTTCTTT | CSAPRDIYEAFF
- | - | TRBJ2-1 | TRBV7-7 | TGTGCCAGCAGCTCCGGAATCAGCTCCTACAATGAGCAGTTCTTC | CASSSGISSYNEQFF
- | - | TRBJ1-4 | TRBV20-1 | TGCGCAGTGTTAGATCCGGGACACACTAATGAAAAACTGTTTTTT | CAVLDPGHTNEKLFF
- | few | TRBJ1-5 | TRBV6-5 | TGTGCCAGCAGTTATGGGGGGGCAAATCAGCCCCAGCATTTT | CASSYGGANQPQHF
TRBD1 | - | TRBJ1-1 | TRBV27 | TGTGCCGGCAGACAGGGTAATGGTGAAGCTTTCTTT | CAGRQGNGEAFF
- | few | TRBJ1-5 | TRBV7-7 | TGTGCCAGCAGCTTAGCGCTGCGTCAGCCCCAGCATTTT | CASSLALRQPQHF
- | - | TRBJ1-6 | TRBV6-1 | TGTGCCAGCAGAATAAACAGGAGCTCCTATAATTCACCCCTCCACTTT | CASRINRSSYNSPLHF
- | - | TRBJ2-1 | TRBV29-1 | TGCAGCGTTGTCAGTGACCGGACGGCCAATGAGCAGTTCTTC | CSVVSDRTANEQFF
- | - | TRBJ2-3 | TRBV6-5 | TGTGCCAGCAGTTACAGGCCCTGGAGCACAGATACGCAGTATTTT | CASSYRPWSTDTQYF
TRBD1 | - | TRBJ2-7 | TRBV5-6 | TGTGCCAGCAGCTTGGAGGGGGCTAATGGGAACGAGCAGTACTTC | CASSLEGANGNEQYF
TRBD1 | few | TRBJ1-2 | TRBV19 | TGTGCCAGTAGTACCACGGACAGGGCCAGTGGCTACACCTTC | CASSTTDRASGYTF
- | - | TRBJ1-1 | TRBV6-1 | TGTGCCAGCACCTCGCGGGTGAACACTGAAGCTTTCTTT | CASTSRVNTEAFF
TRBD2 | - | TRBJ2-1 | TRBV20-1 | TGCAGTGCTGATAACCCCCCAGCGGGGGATTATCGGGATGAGCAGTTCTTC | CSADNPPAGDYRDEQFF
- | - | TRBJ2-1 | TRBV5-1 | TGCGCCAGCAGCCGGGCGGGGAATGAGCAGTTCTTC | CASSRAGNEQFF
- | - | TRBJ2-3 | TRBV11-1 | TGTGCCAGCAGCTTAGTTCGGGGGCCCACAGATACGCAGTATTTT | CASSLVRGPTDTQYF
- | - | TRBJ2-3 | TRBV6-2/TRBV6-3 | TGTGCCAGCAGTCCAATCCTAGCGACAGATACGCAGTATTTT | CASSPILATDTQYF
- | few | TRBJ1-1 | TRBV12-3/TRBV12-4 | TGTGCCAGCAGTGAACTTGTTGAAGCTTTCTTT | CASSELVEAFF
- | - | TRBJ2-5 | TRBV18 | TGTGCCAGCTCACCACCGGGGGCAGGGTTAGGAGAGACCCAGTACTTC | CASSPPGAGLGETQYF
TRBD2 | few | TRBJ2-2 | TRBV20-1 | TGCAGTGCCTCCGGGACTAGCGGGGCTGAATCCGGGGAGCTGTTTTTT | CSASGTSGAESGELFF